One sample yielded the 29 T cell receptor beta chains listed below, sequenced in a study of T cell repertoires in cytomegalovirus infection. TCRdb ran MiXCR on the reads and lists one entry per CDR3 protein. The profile shows approximately 500,000 distinct CDR3 sequences, around 10% of them singletons. Specimen: PBMCs. The receptors were sampled from a human donor in good health (CMV status not recorded). Some clones in this sample may be carry-over from other donors' samples.

V usage is TRBV15 and J usage is TRBJ1-1, with D possibly TRBD1 on 6 matching bases. CDR1 is LNHNV and CDR2 is YYDKDF in the germline V gene (reference sequence). The CDR3 spans 15 residues. The germline V and J ends were trimmed by 4 bases and 2 bases, with 14 bases remaining between them. The CDR3 nucleotides read TGTGCCACCAGCAAACCCGGGACACCAAACACTGAAGCTTTCTTT. Translation gives CATSKPGTPNTEAFF.

This clonotype was picked up many times. The CDR3 DNA is TGTGCCAGCTCACCTGTCGGGAAGGGAGAAGCTTTCTTT. Its translation is CASSPVGKGEAFF. V gene TRBV18 combines with J gene TRBJ1-1, with unresolved D. Trimming cost V 3 bases and J 8 bases, with 13 bases left between them. CDR1 and CDR2 (germline): KGHSH, LQKENI. The CDR3 loop spans 13 amino acids.

This clonotype was picked up many times. The chain links TRBV7-2 to TRBJ2-7; D perhaps matches TRBD2 (5 bases). This CDR3 has 15 amino acids. Germline values: CDR1 SGHTA, CDR2 FQGNSA. The V and J ends lost 3 bases and 3 bases respectively, with 15 bases between them. CDR3: CASSFRRGAIYEQYF. For the CDR3, the DNA is TGTGCCAGCAGCTTTCGTCGGGGTGCGATCTACGAGCAGTACTTC.

The chain is built from TRBV11-2 and TRBJ2-1, with D perhaps TRBD2 (6 bases). CDR1 is SGHAT and CDR2 is FQNNGV in the germline V gene. CDR3 length: 16 residues. The germline V and J ends were trimmed by 5 bases and 1 base, with 15 bases remaining between them. The CDR3, as DNA: TGTGCCAGCAGCCCCGGGACTTACGCTTCCTACAATGAGCAGTTCTTC. Protein: CASSPGTYASYNEQFF.

This clonotype turned up a few times. The chain joins TRBV19 to TRBJ1-5; 9 bases are shared with TRBD1. The germline CDR1 and CDR2 sequences are LNHDA and SQIVND (reference sequence). The CDR3 is made up of 15 amino acids. The V gene end was trimmed by 4 bases and the J gene end by 3 bases; junction bases not matched to a gene: 4. Written as DNA, the CDR3 is TGTGCCAGTAGTAACGGACAGGGGATCAATCAGCCCCAGCATTTT. Its protein product is CASSNGQGINQPQHF.

The table lists this clonotype with a count of one. The junction and the germline gene differ at one end; a read error may be behind it. V and J are TRBV29-1 and TRBJ1-4; no clear D gene. The CDR3 has 12 residues. CDR1 is SQVTM and CDR2 is ANQGSEA in the germline V gene. DNA for the CDR3: TGCGGCGTTGCGGGTGTCGATGAAAAACTGTTTTTT. As protein: CGVAGVDEKLFF.

This clonotype was seen a handful of times. The CDR3 here is CASSQDRGNIQYF. CDR3 nucleotide sequence: TGTGCCAGCAGCCAGGATCGGGGGAACATTCAGTACTTC. The V and J genes are TRBV6-5 and TRBJ2-4; the D gene is possibly TRBD2 (6 bases). V gave up 6 bases and J gave up 7 bases, with 13 bases separating them. Germline V gene sequence: CDR1 MNHEY, CDR2 SVGAGI. CDR3 length: 13 amino acids.

This clonotype was seen at least ten times. This chain joins TRBV7-8 and TRBJ2-3, with TRBD1 matching over 7 bases. This CDR3 region has 16 residues. The junction had 7 bases not matched to a gene; V was cut back by 3 bases and J by 1 base. CDR1 SGHVS and CDR2 FQNEAQ come from the germline V gene. CDR3 loop: CASSFTGTDRTDTQYF. The CDR3 DNA reads as TGTGCCAGCAGCTTTACCGGGACAGACCGCACAGATACGCAGTATTTT.

This clonotype was found a few times. This rearrangement joins TRBV7-3 to TRBJ2-1, with D perhaps TRBD1 or TRBD2 (5 bases each). Trimming took 4 bases from V and 8 from J, leaving 12 bases between them. This CDR3 has 13 residues. Germline assignment: CDR1 SGHTA and CDR2 FQGTGA. This CDR3 is CASSSDLGDEQFF. For the CDR3, the DNA is TGTGCCAGCAGCTCCGACCTGGGGGATGAGCAGTTCTTC.

This sequence joins TRBV30 and TRBJ1-4; 7 bases map to TRBD1. Germline CDR1 GTSNPN, CDR2 SVGIG (reference sequence). Unmatched junction bases numbered 4, after V lost 2 bases and J lost 4 bases. This CDR3 has 14 residues. CDR3 sequence reads: CAWSPGTVNEKLFF. CDR3 coding DNA: TGTGCCTGGAGTCCTGGGACAGTTAATGAAAAACTGTTTTTT.

The chain joins TRBV28 to TRBJ1-5, with D maybe TRBD1 (6 bases). This CDR3 has 14 residues. Per the germline V gene, CDR1 is MDHEN and CDR2 is SYDVKM. The V end was cut by 5 bases, the J end by 4 bases, with 12 bases between. This chain's CDR3 is CASSQQGFNQPQHF. CDR3 coding DNA: TGTGCCAGCAGTCAACAGGGCTTTAATCAGCCCCAGCATTTT.

The chain links TRBV24-1 to TRBJ1-2, with D unresolved. The length of the CDR3 is 13 residues. V was cut by 2 bases and J by 8 bases, with 11 bases left in between. CDR1 KGHDR and CDR2 SFDVKD come from the germline V gene. The CDR3 here is CATSDSSLGGYTF. The CDR3 coding sequence is TGTGCCACCAGTGATTCGTCGTTGGGCGGCTACACCTTC.

This clonotype was recorded a few times. The J gene is TRBJ2-1, the V gene TRBV11-2; 11 bases agree with TRBD2. Per the germline V gene, CDR1 is SGHAT and CDR2 is FQNNGV. The V gene end was trimmed by 4 bases and the J gene end by 9 bases; junction bases not matched to a gene: 8. This CDR3 is built from 15 residues. CDR3 nucleotides: TGTGCCAGCAGCTCACTAGCGGGGGAGGATTGTGAGCAGTTCTTC. This sequence encodes CASSSLAGEDCEQFF.

In its sample, this clonotype was seen a few times. As DNA, the CDR3 is TGTGCCAGTAGGAAGGGGGTGAGTCTTAGCAATCAGCCCCAGCATTTT. Protein: CASRKGVSLSNQPQHF. The chain employs TRBV19 and TRBJ1-5, with D possibly being TRBD1 (6 bases). Trimming stripped 6 bases from V and 0 bases from J, with 15 bases between. The CDR3 contains 16 residues. Per germline, CDR1 LNHDA and CDR2 SQIVND (reference sequence).

This clonotype was observed a few times. The J gene is TRBJ2-3, the V gene TRBV20-1, with TRBD2 as a possible D gene (8 bases). The CDR3 extends over 15 amino acids. CDR1 is DFQATT and CDR2 is SNEGSKA in the germline V gene (reference sequence). The germline V and J ends were trimmed by 6 bases and 3 bases, with 19 bases remaining between them. Here the CDR3 DNA reads TGCAGTGCCCTCAGGGGGGGACTAGGGACAGATACGCAGTATTTT. Translating gives CSALRGGLGTDTQYF.

This clonotype came up many times. The chain carries TRBV7-2 and TRBJ2-5; 11 bases are a match to TRBD2. The junction had 13 bases not matched to a gene; V was cut back by 2 bases and J by 5 bases. Germline V lookup: CDR1 SGHTA, CDR2 FQGNSA. CDR3 size: 18 residues. Here the CDR3 DNA reads TGTGCCAGCAGCTTAAGGCTGGGGACTAGCGGAGGGAGGGAGACCCAGTACTTC. Its translation: CASSLRLGTSGGRETQYF.

In its sample, this clonotype was seen many times. The chain combines TRBV7-3 with TRBJ2-2; D is unresolved. Germline CDR1 reads SGHTA; CDR2 reads FQGTGA. The CDR3 runs to 14 residues. V was cut by 5 bases and J by 5 bases, with 12 bases left in between. The CDR3 spells CASSQGHSTGELFF. CDR3 nucleotides: TGTGCCAGCAGCCAAGGGCACTCTACCGGGGAGCTGTTTTTT.

This chain links TRBV6-2 or TRBV6-3 with TRBJ2-7, with 7 bases identical to TRBD1. J was trimmed by 3 bases and V by 7 bases; bases with no gene match: 12. The CDR3 totals 15 residues. Germline lookup yields CDR1 MNHEY and CDR2 SVGEGT. The CDR3 spells CASTLTAGGNYEQYF. The CDR3 DNA reads as TGTGCCAGCACCCTGACGGCAGGGGGTAACTACGAGCAGTACTTC.

This clonotype has more than one count but fewer than ten. The chain is built from TRBV28 and TRBJ2-2; 9 bases line up with TRBD1. The trim removed 3 bases at V and 2 bases at J, leaving 1 base unmatched. Germline values: CDR1 MDHEN, CDR2 SYDVKM. The CDR3 runs to 15 residues. The CDR3 DNA sequence: TGTGCCAGCAGTTTTACAGGGGGCAACACCGGGGAGCTGTTTTTT. Translation gives CASSFTGGNTGELFF.

Many counts were recorded for this clonotype. This chain joins TRBV6-1 and TRBJ1-1, with 8 bases lining up with TRBD1. Germline loops: CDR1 MNHNS, CDR2 SASEGT. CDR3 size: 14 residues. The ends lost 5 bases at V and 4 bases at J; junction bases unmatched: 6. CDR3 coding DNA: TGTGCCAGCAGTTTTACAGGGGGTAGCACTGAAGCTTTCTTT. Amino acid sequence: CASSFTGGSTEAFF.

This clonotype was counted ten times or more. The chain joins TRBV4-1 to TRBJ2-5, with TRBD1 matching 7 bases. This CDR3 contains 16 residues. In germline, CDR1 is MGHRA, CDR2 YSYEKL. With V trimmed by 1 base and J by 2 bases, 7 bases remained unmatched. CDR3 region: CASSQGPTGIQETQYF. The CDR3 nucleotides are TGCGCCAGCAGCCAAGGCCCGACAGGGATACAAGAGACCCAGTACTTC.

The rearrangement links TRBV5-1 to TRBJ2-1; D possibly corresponds to TRBD1 (5 bases). Per germline, CDR1 SGHRS and CDR2 YFSETQ. The CDR3 has 17 amino acids. Deletions cut 0 bases from V and 0 bases from J, with 13 bases between. DNA for the CDR3: TGCGCCAGCAGCTTGGATCCAGGGTCCAGCTCCTACAATGAGCAGTTCTTC. This gives the protein CASSLDPGSSSYNEQFF.

This sequence joins TRBV5-1 and TRBJ2-1, with D possibly TRBD2 on 6 matching bases. V lost 2 bases and J 3 bases, leaving 15 bases between the germline ends. Germline V lookup: CDR1 SGHRS, CDR2 YFSETQ. The CDR3 loop spans 16 amino acids. The CDR3 bases are TGCGCCAGCAGCTTAGACCGGGACTCCAACTACAATGAGCAGTTCTTC. Its protein is CASSLDRDSNYNEQFF. Full variable domain (outside the CDR3, taken from reference TRBV5-1 and TRBJ2-1): KAGVTQTPRYLIKTRGQQVTLSCSPISGHRSVSWYQQTPGQGLQFLFEYFSETQRNKGNFPGRFSGRQFSNSRSEMNVSTLELGDSALYLCASSLDRDSNYNEQFFGPGTRLTVL.

The chain joins TRBV12-3 or TRBV12-4 to TRBJ2-5; D not resolved. Trimming left V 6 bases short and J 2 bases short, with 13 bases between. The CDR3 is 14 amino acids. The CDR3 region has the DNA TGTGCCAGCAGCCCTCCGAGCCTACAAGAGACCCAGTACTTC. Translation gives CASSPPSLQETQYF.

This clonotype was counted many times. The V and J genes are TRBV7-9 and TRBJ1-1; the D gene is possibly TRBD1 (6 bases). The CDR3 runs to 13 residues. The V gene lost 1 base and the J gene lost 4 bases, with 7 bases spanning the gap. Germline V gives CDR1 SEHNR, CDR2 FQNEAQ (reference sequence). The CDR3 region is CASSLETGTEAFF. The CDR3 coding sequence is TGTGCCAGCAGCTTAGAGACAGGCACTGAAGCTTTCTTT.

This clonotype appeared many times. DNA of the CDR3: TGTGCCAGCAGCCCGAAGGGACAGGGGGCTACCTATAATTCACCCCTCCACTTT. Translating gives CASSPKGQGATYNSPLHF. The rearrangement uses TRBV5-6 and TRBJ1-6; 12 nucleotides line up with TRBD1. This CDR3 comprises 18 residues. Trimming removed 4 bases from V and 2 bases from J; junction bases left unmatched: 7. CDR1 and CDR2 from the germline V gene are SGHDT and YYEEEE.

This clonotype was counted between two and nine times. The gene calls are TRBV5-1 and TRBJ2-7; possible D gene TRBD2, 5 bases. Trimming pared 4 bases from V and 3 bases from J, leaving 14 bases between. CDR1 is SGHRS and CDR2 is YFSETQ in the germline V gene. The CDR3 totals 14 residues. The CDR3 sequence: CASSPGGRDYEQYF. Here the CDR3 DNA reads TGCGCCAGCAGCCCAGGAGGACGAGACTACGAGCAGTACTTC.

This clonotype showed up many times. The chain employs TRBV19 and TRBJ2-3; D not resolved. This CDR3 has 16 amino acids. Deletions cut 5 bases from V and 4 bases from J, with 19 bases between. Germline V CDR1 and CDR2: LNHDA, SQIVND (reference sequence). Here the CDR3 DNA reads TGTGCCAGTAGTCCGGAGAAGGGCCCCCGACCAGATACGCAGTATTTT. This sequence encodes CASSPEKGPRPDTQYF.

The sample holds many counts of this clonotype. V usage is TRBV7-8 and J usage is TRBJ2-1; weak D call: TRBD1 (6 bases). V was pared by 1 base and J by 7 bases, with 14 bases between. The CDR3 has 15 amino acids. CDR1 is SGHVS, CDR2 FQNEAQ, per germline. CDR3 amino acids: CASSLGAQGTNEQFF. Written as DNA, the CDR3 is TGTGCCAGCAGCTTAGGGGCACAGGGTACGAATGAGCAGTTCTTC.